This entry is about one T cell receptor beta chain. Mouse germline and gene names are used. The missing CDR3 end, 1 residue past where the read stops, is filled in from the germline J gene. The sample is drawn from a study of tissue T cells after allogeneic stem cell transplantation. V lost 4 bases and J 0 bases, leaving 10 bases between the germline ends. The CDR3 consists of 15 residues. Germline V lookup: CDR1 KGHPV, CDR2 FQNQEV (reference sequence). Produced via immunoSEQ multiplex PCR; TCRdb's table is partial and in-frame only. The sample holds about 5,000 clones, 40% seen once. Time point noted: mouse harvest day 14 after allogeneic transplant. Each mouse received 10^7 T-cell-depleted marrow cells plus 10^6 splenic CD5+ T cells by tail vein.

V is TRBV26 and J is TRBJ1-3, with TRBD1 as a possible D gene (6 bases). The material sequenced was gut tissue. The receptor was isolated from a female BALB/c mouse given C57BL/6 T cells with graft-versus-host disease after an allogeneic hematopoietic cell transplant. The CDR3 sequence is CASSRDTHSGNTLYF. The sequenced CDR3 bases are TGTGCCAGCAGTCGGGACACTCATTCTGGAAATACGCTCTAT.